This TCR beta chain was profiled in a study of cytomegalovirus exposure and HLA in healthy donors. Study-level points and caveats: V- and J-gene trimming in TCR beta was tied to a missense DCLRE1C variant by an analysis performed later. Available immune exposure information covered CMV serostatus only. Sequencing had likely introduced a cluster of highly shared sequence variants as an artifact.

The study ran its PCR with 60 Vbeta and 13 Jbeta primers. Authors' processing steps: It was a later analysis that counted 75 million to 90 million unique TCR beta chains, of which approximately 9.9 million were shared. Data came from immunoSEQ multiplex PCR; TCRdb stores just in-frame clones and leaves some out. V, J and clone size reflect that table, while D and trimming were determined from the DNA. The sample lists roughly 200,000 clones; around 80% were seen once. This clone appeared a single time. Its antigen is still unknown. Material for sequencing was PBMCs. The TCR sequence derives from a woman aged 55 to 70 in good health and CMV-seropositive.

DNA of the CDR3: TGTGCCAGCAGCAGCATCGGCTCTGGAAACACCATATATTTT. Its protein is CASSSIGSGNTIYF. The V and J genes are TRBV5-4 and TRBJ1-3; D uncertain. This CDR3 is built from 14 residues. CDR1 SGHNT and CDR2 YYREEE come from the germline V gene (reference sequence). V was cut by 4 bases and J by 0 bases, with 8 bases left in between.